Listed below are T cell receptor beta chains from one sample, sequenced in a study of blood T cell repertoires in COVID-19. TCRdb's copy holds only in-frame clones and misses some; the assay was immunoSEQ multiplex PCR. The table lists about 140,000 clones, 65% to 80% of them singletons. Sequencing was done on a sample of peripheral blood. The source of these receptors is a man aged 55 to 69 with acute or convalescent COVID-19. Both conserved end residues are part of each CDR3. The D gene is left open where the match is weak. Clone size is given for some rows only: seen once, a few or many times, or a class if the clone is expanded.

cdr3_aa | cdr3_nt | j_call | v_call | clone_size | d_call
CATSRGQGRNEQYF | TGTGCCACCAGCAGAGGACAGGGTAGAAACGAGCAGTACTTC | TRBJ2-7 | TRBV15 | NA | TRBD1
CASSPNRGSNTEAFF | TGTGCCAGCTCGCCCAACAGGGGCTCGAACACTGAAGCTTTCTTT | TRBJ1-1 | TRBV18 | NA | TRBD1
CASSLRLRTQYF | TGTGCCAGCAGTCTGAGACTGCGGACCCAGTACTTC | TRBJ2-5 | TRBV6-6 | NA | NA
CSVLTGTAEAFF | TGCAGCGTCCTTACAGGGACCGCTGAAGCTTTCTTT | TRBJ1-1 | TRBV29-1 | NA | NA
CASSLDPQGGHTF | TGTGCCAGCAGCTTAGACCCTCAGGGTGGCCACACCTTC | TRBJ1-2 | TRBV7-9 | NA | NA
CASSQGENYGYTF | TGCGCCAGCAGCCAAGGAGAGAACTATGGCTACACCTTC | TRBJ1-2 | TRBV4-3 | once | NA
CASSAQANTEAFF | TGTGCCAGCAGCGCCCAGGCGAACACTGAAGCTTTCTTT | TRBJ1-1 | TRBV9 | NA | NA
CASQQGSFGNTIYF | TGTGCCTCTCAACAGGGGTCCTTTGGAAACACCATATATTTT | TRBJ1-3 | TRBV10-3 | NA | TRBD1
CASSFAPSSGSRETQYF | TGTGCCAGCAGTTTCGCACCCTCTAGCGGGAGTCGAGAGACCCAGTACTTC | TRBJ2-5 | TRBV28 | few | TRBD2
CASSPPGQGSNQPQHF | TGTGCCAGCTCACCACCGGGTCAGGGGAGCAATCAGCCCCAGCATTTT | TRBJ1-5 | TRBV18 | NA | NA
CASSVGVGGGEDTQYF | TGTGCCAGCAGCGTAGGAGTGGGCGGGGGCGAGGATACGCAGTATTTT | TRBJ2-3 | TRBV9 | NA | NA
CASSPPAASGEQYF | TGTGCCAGCTCACCACCGGCGGCTAGCGGCGAGCAGTACTTC | TRBJ2-7 | TRBV18 | NA | TRBD2
CAISGQGATGELFF | TGTGCCATCAGCGGACAGGGGGCGACCGGGGAGCTGTTTTTT | TRBJ2-2 | TRBV10-3 | NA | TRBD1
CASSLARESYNEQFF | TGTGCCAGCAGCTTAGCACGGGAGTCCTACAATGAGCAGTTCTTC | TRBJ2-1 | TRBV7-2 | NA | NA
CASSLQGGKNQPQHF | TGTGCCAGCAGTTTACAGGGGGGTAAGAATCAGCCCCAGCATTTT | TRBJ1-5 | TRBV28 | NA | TRBD1
CASSFAGVQNIQYF | TGTGCCAGCAGTTTTGCGGGGGTCCAAAACATTCAGTACTTC | TRBJ2-4 | TRBV7-9 | NA | TRBD2
CASSPSPRETQYF | TGTGCCAGCAGCCCGAGCCCTAGGGAGACCCAGTACTTC | TRBJ2-5 | TRBV9 | few | NA